This is a list of T cell receptor beta chains from one sample in a study of cytomegalovirus exposure and HLA in healthy donors. Profiling relied on immunoSEQ multiplex PCR, and the TCRdb table lists in-frame clones only, not all of them. The data show roughly 110,000 clones, with approximately 76% seen just once and approximately 2.2% held by the top ten. The source material was PBMCs. Receptor source: a man younger than 35 in good health and CMV-seronegative. The CDR3 runs from the conserved cysteine through the conserved F or W. The D gene is left open where the match is weak. Where a row states a size, it is once, few, many or the class of an expanded clone; other rows omit it.

clone_size j_call d_call v_call cdr3_nt cdr3_aa
. TRBJ1-2 TRBD1 TRBV5-1 TGCGCCAGCAGATGGGACAGCGGTGGCTACACCTTC CASRWDSGGYTF
. TRBJ1-2 . TRBV7-2 TGTGCCAGCAGCTTAGATCCGCAGGGGACCTATGGCTACACCTTC CASSLDPQGTYGYTF
. TRBJ1-6 . TRBV5-4 TGTGCCAGCAGCCCGGGCGGGGCCTATAATTCACCCCTCCACTTT CASSPGGAYNSPLHF
few TRBJ2-3 TRBD1 TRBV5-6 TGTGCCAGCAGCTTCCCGGGACAGGGGGCCGCAGATACGCAGTATTTT CASSFPGQGAADTQYF
. TRBJ2-5 . TRBV5-1 TGCGCCAGCAGCTTGGCCTGGGGCAAAGAGACCCAGTACTTC CASSLAWGKETQYF
. TRBJ2-7 . TRBV28 TGTGCCAGCAGCCCTTTCGCGTCCCGGGGGTACTTC CASSPFASRGYF
. TRBJ2-1 . TRBV5-1 TGCGCCAGCAGCCCGGCGGCCAGGGCGCCCAATGAGCAGTTCTTC CASSPAARAPNEQFF
. TRBJ1-5 . TRBV6-1 TGTGCCAGACGACAGAATCAGCCCCAGCATTTT CARRQNQPQHF
. TRBJ1-1 . TRBV5-1 TGCGCCAGCAGCTTGGATCCAGGGGATCACACTGAAGCTTTCTTT CASSLDPGDHTEAFF
. TRBJ2-2 TRBD2 TRBV6-6 TGTGCCAGCAGTTATGGGCGGGGGGTGGCCGGGGAGCTGTTTTTT CASSYGRGVAGELFF
. TRBJ1-2 . TRBV6-6 TGTGCCAGCAGTTACGGACAGCTAAACTATGGCTACACCTTC CASSYGQLNYGYTF
few TRBJ1-1 . TRBV6-4 TGTGCCAGCAGCCCGGAGCATCGTACTCTCGCTGAAGCTTTCTTT CASSPEHRTLAEAFF
few TRBJ1-5 . TRBV10-3 TGTGCCATCAGTACGGAGGGCAGGGCCCAGCATTTT CAISTEGRAQHF
many TRBJ1-6 . TRBV11-2 TGTGCCAGCAGCCAGGACCGGGGATCGGCCCTCCACTTT CASSQDRGSALHF
once TRBJ2-2 TRBD2 TRBV29-1 TGCAGCGTGACACCCGGGGGGGGCACCAACACCGGGGAGCTGTTTTTT CSVTPGGGTNTGELFF
. TRBJ1-1 . TRBV5-4 TGTGCCAGCAGCCCGGACCGGGGGGGTACTGAAGCTTTCTTT CASSPDRGGTEAFF
few TRBJ1-1 . TRBV4-3 TGCGCCAGCACCCATACGGGGGGGTTCAGCCGGAACACTGAAGCTTTCTTT CASTHTGGFSRNTEAFF
once TRBJ1-5 . TRBV11-3 TGTGCCAGCAGCTTAGATTGGGAGTACGTAGCGAGACAGCCCCAGCATTTT CASSLDWEYVARQPQHF
. TRBJ1-3 . TRBV28 TGTGCCAGCAGCGGGAGGTTCTCTGGAAACACCATATATTTT CASSGRFSGNTIYF
. TRBJ2-1 . TRBV19 TGTGCCAGTAGTCCCCCGGTCGTCGGGTGGCAGTTCTTC CASSPPVVGWQFF
. TRBJ1-2 . TRBV2 TGTGCCACACGGTCCTATGGCTACACCTTC CATRSYGYTF
. TRBJ1-1 TRBD1 TRBV5-4 TGTGCCAGCAGCTCGGCAGGGGGCTCAAAGACTGAAGCTTTCTTT CASSSAGGSKTEAFF
. TRBJ2-2 . TRBV9 TGTGCCAGCGAGGCGGGGACCCCGAACACCGGGGAGCTGTTTTTT CASEAGTPNTGELFF
many TRBJ2-1 TRBD1 TRBV6-4 TGTGCCAGCAGCGGACAGGGGGCGCACAATGAGCAGTTCTTC CASSGQGAHNEQFF
. TRBJ2-3 . TRBV2 TGTGCCAGCAGTGGATATTTGAGGAAGGGGCTTAGCACAGATACGCAGTATTTT CASSGYLRKGLSTDTQYF
. TRBJ2-7 . TRBV4-3 TGCGCCAGCAGCCAAGATTCCGTGAGCTCCTACGAGCAGTACTTC CASSQDSVSSYEQYF
. TRBJ1-4 . TRBV6-5 TGTGCCAGCAAGGGGGTCGGCGAAAAACTGTTTTTT CASKGVGEKLFF
. TRBJ1-2 . TRBV5-1 TGCGCCAGCAGCTCCAGTGCCGGGGGGAATTATGGCTACCCCTTC CASSSSAGGNYGYPF
. TRBJ2-7 TRBD1 TRBV7-9 TGTGCCAGCAGCACTTCAGGGGGTGCTATGTACGAGCAGTACTTC CASSTSGGAMYEQYF
. TRBJ1-5 . TRBV6-1 TGTGCCAGCAAGGTCGGGGTTGGACAGCCCCAGCATTTT CASKVGVGQPQHF
. TRBJ2-3 . TRBV28 TGTGCCAGCAGCGGACAGCCGGGGCGAGATACGCAGTATTTT CASSGQPGRDTQYF
. TRBJ2-2 TRBD2 TRBV5-4 TGTGCCAGCAGCTTGGTACTAGCGCGGAACACCGGGGAGCTGTTTTTT CASSLVLARNTGELFF
. TRBJ2-5 . TRBV19 TGTGCCAGTAAAGAGGGAGGGGGTATCCAGTACTTC CASKEGGGIQYF
. TRBJ2-5 . TRBV2 TGTGCCAGCAGGCCAGTCCACAGGGAAGAGACCCAGTACTTC CASRPVHREETQYF
. TRBJ1-2 . TRBV6-4 TGTGCCAGCAGTGACACCCCGCAGGCCTTGGATGGCTACACCTTC CASSDTPQALDGYTF
once TRBJ1-4 . TRBV25-1 TGTGCCAGCAGTGTCCTAAACAGTACAGAAAAACTGTTTTTT CASSVLNSTEKLFF
few TRBJ1-1 . TRBV6-6 TGTGCCAGCAGTTACAGCCGTTCGAACACTGAAGCTTTCTTT CASSYSRSNTEAFF
. TRBJ1-6 TRBD1 TRBV7-9 TGTGCCAGTGCACAGGGGATGGATTCACCCCTCCACTTT CASAQGMDSPLHF
. TRBJ2-7 . TRBV19 TGTGCCAGTAGTATGGGAGCATTCGACGAGCAGTACTTC CASSMGAFDEQYF
. TRBJ2-7 TRBD1 TRBV15 TGTGCCACCAGCAGAGATTGGGACAGGGGGTCTGAGCAGTACTTC CATSRDWDRGSEQYF
once TRBJ1-5 . TRBV5-8 TGTGCCAGCAGCTTCTTAGATCTCAATCAGCCCCAGCATTTT CASSFLDLNQPQHF
. TRBJ2-1 TRBD2 TRBV4-3 TGCGCCAGCAGCCAAGAGTTTAGCGGGGACGAGCAGTTCTTC CASSQEFSGDEQFF
. TRBJ1-3 . TRBV18 TGTGCCAGCTCACCAGGAACAGCCTGGGGAAACACCATATATTTT CASSPGTAWGNTIYF
. TRBJ2-1 TRBD1 TRBV14 TGTGCCAGCAGCCACAACAGGGGCGGATCCTACAATGAGCAGTTCTTC CASSHNRGGSYNEQFF
. TRBJ1-5 . TRBV2 TGTGCCAGCAGATTCGGACAGCTCAATCAGCCCCAGCATTTT CASRFGQLNQPQHF
. TRBJ2-5 . TRBV21-1 TGTGCCAGCGGATCTCCGGGACAGAGAGAGACCCAGTACTTC CASGSPGQRETQYF
medium-sized TRBJ1-2 . TRBV6-6 TGTGCCAGCAGTTACTCCTCGGGAGGGCACACCTTC CASSYSSGGHTF
. TRBJ2-3 TRBD2 TRBV13 TGTGCCAGCAGCTTCGCTGGACTAGCGGGTCCCGCGGTGGATACGCAGTATTTT CASSFAGLAGPAVDTQYF
few TRBJ1-5 . TRBV5-6 TGTGCCAGCAGCTTGCCAGGCGATCTTCACCAGCATTTT CASSLPGDLHQHF
few TRBJ2-1 . TRBV28 TGTGCCAGCAGTGGACAGTACAATGAGCAGTTCTTC CASSGQYNEQFF
. TRBJ1-2 . TRBV5-1 TGCGCCAGCACCTCTACGACTCCTAACTATGGCTACACCTTC CASTSTTPNYGYTF
. TRBJ1-5 TRBD1 TRBV19 TGTGCCAGTAGTGGGAGACCGACAGGGAATCAGCCCCAGCATTTT CASSGRPTGNQPQHF
. TRBJ2-7 . TRBV6-5 TGTGCCAGCCAGGTGGGCCCAATCCCTTACGAGCAGTACTTC CASQVGPIPYEQYF
. TRBJ1-5 . TRBV6-6 TGTGCCAGCAGTCTCGACATTCAGCCCCAGCATTTT CASSLDIQPQHF
few TRBJ1-2 TRBD1 TRBV7-8 TGTGCCAGCAGCACAGGGACAGGCGTACTCATTGGCTACACCTTC CASSTGTGVLIGYTF
. TRBJ1-2 TRBD1 TRBV15 TGTGCCACCAGCCCGCAGACAGGGGATTACGGCTACACCTTC CATSPQTGDYGYTF
. TRBJ2-5 . TRBV27 TGTGCCAGCAGCTTTGAGGGCCGCCAAGAGACCCAGTACTTC CASSFEGRQETQYF
few TRBJ1-3 . TRBV5-6 TGTGCCAGCAAATCCGGGGGAGACCGGGGAAACACCATATATTTT CASKSGGDRGNTIYF